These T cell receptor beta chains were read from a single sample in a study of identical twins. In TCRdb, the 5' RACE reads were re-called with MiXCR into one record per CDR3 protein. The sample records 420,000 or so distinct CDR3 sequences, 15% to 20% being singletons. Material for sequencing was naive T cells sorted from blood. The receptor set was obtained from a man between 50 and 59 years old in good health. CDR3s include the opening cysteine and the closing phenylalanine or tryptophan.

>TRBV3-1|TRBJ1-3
CASSPGGSGNTIYF
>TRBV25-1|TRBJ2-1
CASSGLTSGSHNEQFF
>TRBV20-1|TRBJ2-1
CSASVAGGWNEQFF
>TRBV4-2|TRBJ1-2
CASSQDTLTGKTYGYTF
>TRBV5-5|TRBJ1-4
CASSLAGATNEKLFF
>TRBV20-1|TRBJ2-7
CSASGPGGRPYEQYF
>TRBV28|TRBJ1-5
CASSLKIGQGSNQPQHF
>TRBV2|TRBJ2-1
CASNDPSGQGAYNEQFF
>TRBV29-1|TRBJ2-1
CSVSMSFYNEQFF
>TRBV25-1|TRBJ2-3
CASTCGGAGTDTQYF
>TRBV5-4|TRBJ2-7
CASSDGLAVDYEQYF
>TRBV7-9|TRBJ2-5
CASSLAGGIYQETQYF
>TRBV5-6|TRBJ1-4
CASSLGVINEKLFF
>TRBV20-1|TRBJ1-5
CSARDPSGGNQPQHF
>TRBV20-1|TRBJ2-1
CSASGRSHNEQFF
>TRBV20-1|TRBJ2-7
CSARHQLAGEYEQYF
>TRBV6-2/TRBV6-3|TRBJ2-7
CASSTGLASYEQYF
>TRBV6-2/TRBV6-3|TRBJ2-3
CASSGVLAGTQYF
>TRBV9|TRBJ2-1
CASSVAGLPSYNEQFF
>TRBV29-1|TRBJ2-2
CSVAETSALGELFF
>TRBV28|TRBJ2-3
CASSAGLAGEDTQYF
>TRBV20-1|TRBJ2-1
CSAGRSEQFF
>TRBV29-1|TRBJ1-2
CSVGANYGYTF
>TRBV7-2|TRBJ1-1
CASSQAGGGGAFF
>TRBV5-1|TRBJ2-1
CASSLHKEEQFF
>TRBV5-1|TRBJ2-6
CASSLSVSAGANVLTF
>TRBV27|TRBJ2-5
CASRHRLAGGPGETQYF
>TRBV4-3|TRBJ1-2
CASSKDRYGYTF
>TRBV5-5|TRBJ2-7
CASKTSYEQYF
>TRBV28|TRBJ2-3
CASSFGGASTDTQYF
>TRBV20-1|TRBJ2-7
CSASRGLAGDLVYEQYF
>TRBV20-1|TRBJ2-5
CSASPSGTVQETQYF
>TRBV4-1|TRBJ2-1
CASSQRTSVYYNEQFF
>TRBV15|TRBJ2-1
CATSRDPATLGQQFF
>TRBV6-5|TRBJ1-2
CASSYPKGGIYGYTF
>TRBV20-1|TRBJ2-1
CSASAARVGNEQFF
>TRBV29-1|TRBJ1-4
CSVEVTGASEKLFF
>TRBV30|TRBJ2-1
CAWSPGLARGEQFF
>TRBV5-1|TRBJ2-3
CASRTDGYTDTQYF
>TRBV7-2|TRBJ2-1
CASSLVVLAGIPNEQFF
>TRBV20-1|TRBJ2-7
CSARTGLRYEQYF
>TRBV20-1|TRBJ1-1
CSAHKDGLNTEAFF
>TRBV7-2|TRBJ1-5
CASSFGDIGPNQPQHF
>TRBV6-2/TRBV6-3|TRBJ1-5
CASSDRGRQPQHF
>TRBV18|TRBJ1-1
CASSTPNTEAFF
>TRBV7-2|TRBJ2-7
CASSVTSGRAYEQYF
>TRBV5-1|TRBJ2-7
CASTPFGTEFHEQYF
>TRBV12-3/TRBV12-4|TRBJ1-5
CASSLMSQPQHF
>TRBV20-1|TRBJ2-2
CSARGLPNTGELFF
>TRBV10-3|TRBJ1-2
CAISQDNYGYTF
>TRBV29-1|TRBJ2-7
CSVEGRDRGNTYEQYF
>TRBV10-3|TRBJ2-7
CAISDPDRGWEQYF
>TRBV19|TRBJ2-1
CASSTRDTSFYEQFF
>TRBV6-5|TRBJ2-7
CASSYRDRGEQYF
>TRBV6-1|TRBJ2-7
CASSPTSGETYEQYF
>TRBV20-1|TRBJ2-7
CSARISTGNEQYF